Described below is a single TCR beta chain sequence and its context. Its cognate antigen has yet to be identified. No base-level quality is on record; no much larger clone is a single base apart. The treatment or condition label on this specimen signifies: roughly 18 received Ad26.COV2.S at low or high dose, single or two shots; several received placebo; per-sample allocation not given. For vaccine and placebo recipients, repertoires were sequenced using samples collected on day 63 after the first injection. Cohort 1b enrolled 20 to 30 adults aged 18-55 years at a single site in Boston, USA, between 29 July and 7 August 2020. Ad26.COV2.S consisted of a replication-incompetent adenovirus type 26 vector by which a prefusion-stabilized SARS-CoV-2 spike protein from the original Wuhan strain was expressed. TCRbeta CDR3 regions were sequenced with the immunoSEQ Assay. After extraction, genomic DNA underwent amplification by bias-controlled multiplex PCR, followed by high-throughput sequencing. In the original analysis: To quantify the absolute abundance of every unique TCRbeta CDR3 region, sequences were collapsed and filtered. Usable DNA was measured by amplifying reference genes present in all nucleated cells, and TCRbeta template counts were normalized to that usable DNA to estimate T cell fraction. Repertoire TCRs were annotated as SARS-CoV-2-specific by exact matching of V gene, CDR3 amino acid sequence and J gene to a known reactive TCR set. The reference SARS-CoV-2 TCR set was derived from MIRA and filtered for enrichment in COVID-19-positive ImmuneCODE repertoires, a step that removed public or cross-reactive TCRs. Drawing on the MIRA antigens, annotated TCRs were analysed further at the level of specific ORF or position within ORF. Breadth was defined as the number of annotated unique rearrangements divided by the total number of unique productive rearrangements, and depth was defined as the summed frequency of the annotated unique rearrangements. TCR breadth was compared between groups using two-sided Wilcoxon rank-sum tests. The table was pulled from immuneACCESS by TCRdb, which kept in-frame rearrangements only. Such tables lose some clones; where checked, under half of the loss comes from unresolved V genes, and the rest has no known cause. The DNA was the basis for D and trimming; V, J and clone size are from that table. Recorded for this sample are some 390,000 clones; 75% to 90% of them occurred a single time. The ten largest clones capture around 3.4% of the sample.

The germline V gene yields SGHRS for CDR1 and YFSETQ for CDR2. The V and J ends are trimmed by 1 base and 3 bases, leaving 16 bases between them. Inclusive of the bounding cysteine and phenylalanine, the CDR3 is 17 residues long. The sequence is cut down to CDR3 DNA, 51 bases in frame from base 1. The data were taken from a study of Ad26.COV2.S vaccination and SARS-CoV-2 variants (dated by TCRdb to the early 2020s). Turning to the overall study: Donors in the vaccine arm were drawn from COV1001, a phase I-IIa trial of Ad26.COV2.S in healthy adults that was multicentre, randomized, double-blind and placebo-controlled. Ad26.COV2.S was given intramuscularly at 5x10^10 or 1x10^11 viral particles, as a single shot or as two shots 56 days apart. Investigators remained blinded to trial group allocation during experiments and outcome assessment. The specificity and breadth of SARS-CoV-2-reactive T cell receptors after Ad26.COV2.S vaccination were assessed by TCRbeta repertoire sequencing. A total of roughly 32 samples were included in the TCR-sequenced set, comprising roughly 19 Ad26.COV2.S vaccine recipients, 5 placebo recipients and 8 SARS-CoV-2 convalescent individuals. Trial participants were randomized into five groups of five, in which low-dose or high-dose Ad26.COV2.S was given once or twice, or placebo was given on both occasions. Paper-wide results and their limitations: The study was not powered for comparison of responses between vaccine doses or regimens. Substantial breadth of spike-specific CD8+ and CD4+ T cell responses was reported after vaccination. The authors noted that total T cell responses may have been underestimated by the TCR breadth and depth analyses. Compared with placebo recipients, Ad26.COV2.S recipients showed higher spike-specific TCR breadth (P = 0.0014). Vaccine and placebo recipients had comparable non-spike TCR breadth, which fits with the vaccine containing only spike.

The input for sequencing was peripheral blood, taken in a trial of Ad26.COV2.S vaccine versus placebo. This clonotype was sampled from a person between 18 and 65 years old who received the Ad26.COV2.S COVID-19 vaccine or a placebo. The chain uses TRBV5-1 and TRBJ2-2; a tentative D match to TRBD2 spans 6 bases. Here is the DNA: TGCGCCAGCAGCTTGAGGCGGGACTTCTCACACACCGGGGAGCTGTTTTTT. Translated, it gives CASSLRRDFSHTGELFF.